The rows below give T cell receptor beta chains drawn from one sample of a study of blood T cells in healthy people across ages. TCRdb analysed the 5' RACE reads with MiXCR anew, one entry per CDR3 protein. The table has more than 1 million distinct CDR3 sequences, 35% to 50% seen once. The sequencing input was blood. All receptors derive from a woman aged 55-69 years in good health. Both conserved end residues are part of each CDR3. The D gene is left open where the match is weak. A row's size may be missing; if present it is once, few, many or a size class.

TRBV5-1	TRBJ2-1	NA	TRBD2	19	TGCGCCAGCAGCTTGGGGACAGGGAAGCTTGGACTAGCGGGCACTGAGCAGTTCTTC	CASSLGTGKLGLAGTEQFF
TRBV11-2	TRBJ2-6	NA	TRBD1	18	TGTGCCAGCAGCTCGATGCGGACAGGGTACTCTGGGGCCAACGTCCTGACTTTC	CASSSMRTGYSGANVLTF
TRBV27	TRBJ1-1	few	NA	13	TGTGCCAGCAGCTCCCCACCGAACACTGAAGCTTTCTTT	CASSSPPNTEAFF
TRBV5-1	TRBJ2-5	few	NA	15	TGCGCCAGCAGAGAAGGGGAGAGGTACCAAGAGACCCAGTACTTC	CASREGERYQETQYF
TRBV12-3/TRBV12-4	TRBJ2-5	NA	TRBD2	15	TGTGCCAGCAGTTTTGGTAGCGGGAGGGCAGAGACCCAGTACTTC	CASSFGSGRAETQYF
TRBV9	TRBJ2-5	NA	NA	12	TGTGCCAGCAGCCCGAATACGGAGACCCGGTACTTC	CASSPNTETRYF
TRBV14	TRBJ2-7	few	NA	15	TGTGCCAGCAGCCCCCCGGGAAGCCTGTGGCTCGAGCAGTACTTC	CASSPPGSLWLEQYF
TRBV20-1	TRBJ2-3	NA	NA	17	TGCAGTGCTACCCGGGATGTTACGGGAGTTCGAACAGATACGCAGTATTTT	CSATRDVTGVRTDTQYF
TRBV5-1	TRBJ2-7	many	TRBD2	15	TGCGCCAGCAGTATCGGGACTAGCGGAACCTACGAGCAGTACTTC	CASSIGTSGTYEQYF
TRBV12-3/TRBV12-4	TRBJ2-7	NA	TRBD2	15	TGTGCCGGCAGTTTACTAGCGGGAGGGACCTACGAGCAGTACTTC	CAGSLLAGGTYEQYF
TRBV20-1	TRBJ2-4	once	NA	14	TGCAGCGCAGGACAGAGCAGGGCTGAAAACATTCAGTACTTC	CSAGQSRAENIQYF
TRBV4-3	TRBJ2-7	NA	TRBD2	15	TGCGCCAGCAGCCAATTACTTAGCGGGGGCTACGAGCAGTACTTC	CASSQLLSGGYEQYF
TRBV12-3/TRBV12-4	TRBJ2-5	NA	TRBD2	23	TGTGCCAGCAGCCTATCAGGGGGACCCTCCGGCCCATCAGCGGGAGGGTACAACCATGAGCAGTACTTC	CASSLSGGPSGPSAGGYNHEQYF
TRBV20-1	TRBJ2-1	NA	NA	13	TGCAGTGCTAGAGACCGGAGAGGGAGGGAGCAGTTCTTC	CSARDRRGREQFF